A selection of T cell receptor beta chains follows, all from one sample in a study of blood T cell repertoires in COVID-19. TCRdb keeps only in-frame clones here, not all; method: immunoSEQ multiplex PCR. Among 25,000 to 30,000 clones, around 88% were seen once, and the ten largest hold around 15%. The source material was peripheral blood. The receptors were gathered from a man aged 70 or older with acute or convalescent COVID-19. The CDR3 runs from the conserved cysteine through the conserved F or W. D genes are given only for firm matches. The listing skips clone size in some rows; elsewhere it reads once, few, many or a size class.

TRBV11-1	-	TRBD1	TRBJ2-7	CASSWDRGSEQYF	TGTGCCAGCAGCTGGGACAGGGGGAGCGAGCAGTACTTC
TRBV11-2	-	-	TRBJ2-1	CASSLMVLASNEQFF	TGTGCCAGCAGCTTAATGGTGCTAGCGAGCAATGAGCAGTTCTTC
TRBV5-1	once	-	TRBJ1-5	CASSFPPLLDQPQHF	TGCGCCAGCAGCTTCCCCCCACTTTTGGATCAGCCCCAGCATTTT
TRBV6-2/TRBV6-3	-	-	TRBJ1-5	CASSEPNQPQHF	TGTGCCAGCAGTGAGCCGAATCAGCCCCAGCATTTT
TRBV5-1	few	-	TRBJ1-3	CASSLYYRDSGNTIYF	TGCGCCAGCAGCCTCTATTACAGGGACTCTGGAAACACCATATATTTT
TRBV3-1/TRBV3-2	-	TRBD1	TRBJ1-2	CASSRRDRPPYGYTF	TGTGCCAGCAGCCGGCGGGACAGACCCCCCTATGGCTACACCTTC
TRBV7-2	-	-	TRBJ2-3	CASSFTGGPGTDTQYF	TGTGCCAGCAGCTTCACCGGAGGGCCGGGCACAGATACGCAGTATTTT
TRBV5-1	once	TRBD2	TRBJ2-3	CASSLGLAGVPDTQYF	TGCGCCAGCAGCCTCGGACTAGCGGGAGTCCCAGATACGCAGTATTTT
TRBV6-5	-	-	TRBJ2-1	CASSYSRLVVVNEQFF	TGTGCCAGCAGTTACTCGAGACTAGTGGTAGTGAATGAGCAGTTCTTC
TRBV28	-	-	TRBJ1-4	CASSSRGPEGEKLFF	TGTGCCAGCAGTTCACGGGGTCCAGAAGGGGAAAAACTGTTTTTT
TRBV7-2	-	TRBD2	TRBJ2-3	CASSFSGGEDTQYF	TGTGCCAGCAGCTTCAGCGGGGGCGAAGATACGCAGTATTTT
TRBV5-1	few	-	TRBJ1-5	CASSLGDYSNQPQHF	TGCGCCAGCAGCCTGGGTGACTATAGCAATCAGCCCCAGCATTTT
TRBV5-4	-	TRBD1	TRBJ1-1	CASSSPGQGNTEAFF	TGTGCCAGCAGCTCGCCGGGACAGGGGAACACTGAAGCTTTCTTT
TRBV27	once	-	TRBJ2-1	CASSLGGLEQFF	TGTGCCAGCAGTTTAGGGGGCCTTGAGCAGTTCTTC
TRBV15	-	-	TRBJ1-4	CATSRPKTGATNEKLFF	TGTGCCACCAGCAGACCAAAGACAGGTGCAACTAATGAAAAACTGTTTTTT
TRBV18	-	-	TRBJ1-5	CASSIRGNQPQHF	TGTGCCAGCTCAATACGGGGCAATCAGCCCCAGCATTTT
TRBV10-3	few	TRBD1	TRBJ1-1	CATGQGLGEAFF	TGTGCCACGGGACAGGGTTTGGGTGAAGCTTTCTTT
TRBV3-1/TRBV3-2	-	-	TRBJ1-1	CASSQLGQSEAFF	TGTGCCAGCAGCCAACTTGGACAGTCCGAAGCTTTCTTT
TRBV7-9	-	-	TRBJ1-5	CASSRWTELGQPQHF	TGTGCCAGCAGCCGCTGGACAGAGTTGGGTCAGCCCCAGCATTTT
TRBV7-9	-	TRBD1	TRBJ1-2	CASSPRTGNYGYTF	TGTGCCAGCAGCCCGAGGACAGGGAACTATGGCTACACCTTC
TRBV29-1	-	TRBD1	TRBJ2-3	CSVTFTGTGFDLTQYF	TGCAGCGTCACCTTTACCGGGACAGGGTTTGATTTAACGCAGTATTTT
TRBV2	-	-	TRBJ1-5	CASSRTGIDQPQHF	TGTGCCAGCAGTCGAACAGGGATCGATCAGCCCCAGCATTTT
TRBV7-3	-	-	TRBJ2-5	CASSADSASETQYF	TGTGCCAGCAGCGCTGACTCGGCATCCGAGACCCAGTACTTC
TRBV7-2	-	-	TRBJ2-2	CASSLLSSLVGELFF	TGTGCCAGCAGCCTCCTCTCTTCGCTAGTCGGGGAGCTGTTTTTT
TRBV28	once	-	TRBJ2-2	CASSFMGNRAQSLSRELFF	TGTGCCAGCAGTTTTATGGGCAACAGGGCTCAATCACTTAGCAGGGAGCTGTTTTTT
TRBV5-1	-	-	TRBJ2-7	CASRFPESYEQYF	TGCGCCAGCAGGTTCCCAGAATCCTACGAGCAGTACTTC
TRBV27	-	TRBD1	TRBJ1-2	CASSRDRGLYGYTF	TGTGCCAGCAGCCGGGACAGGGGGCTTTATGGCTACACCTTC
TRBV19	-	-	TRBJ1-5	CASSADYQPQHF	TGTGCCAGTAGTGCAGACTACCAGCCCCAGCATTTT
TRBV15	-	TRBD2	TRBJ2-7	CATSFKAAGDSYEQYF	TGTGCCACCAGCTTCAAGGCAGCGGGAGACTCCTACGAGCAGTACTTC
TRBV11-2	-	-	TRBJ1-2	CASSLGQPRGYGYTF	TGTGCCAGCAGCTTAGGACAGCCAAGGGGGTATGGCTACACCTTC
TRBV6-2/TRBV6-3	once	TRBD1	TRBJ1-1	CASSSPRTGKNTEAFF	TGTGCCAGCAGTTCCCCTCGGACAGGGAAGAACACTGAAGCTTTCTTT
TRBV6-5	-	TRBD2	TRBJ2-5	CASSYTGGETQYF	TGTGCCAGCAGTTATACGGGAGGAGAGACCCAGTACTTC
TRBV6-5	-	-	TRBJ1-6	CASSDSAGVGSPLHF	TGTGCCAGCAGTGACTCCGCAGGGGTAGGTTCACCCCTCCACTTT
TRBV9	-	TRBD2	TRBJ2-1	CASSVVGGRGYNEQFF	TGTGCCAGCAGCGTAGTCGGCGGGAGGGGGTACAATGAGCAGTTCTTC
TRBV11-2	-	-	TRBJ2-7	CASSLISGSQSSYEQYF	TGTGCCAGCAGCTTGATTTCAGGGTCCCAGAGCTCCTACGAGCAGTACTTC
TRBV3-1/TRBV3-2	-	-	TRBJ2-6	CASSYTRAGANVLTF	TGTGCCAGCAGCTATACCCGGGCTGGGGCCAACGTCCTGACTTTC
TRBV5-6	-	-	TRBJ1-2	CASSDSLSYGYTF	TGTGCCAGCAGCGATAGCCTATCCTATGGCTACACCTTC
TRBV27	once	TRBD2	TRBJ2-7	CASRPTSFPGLGYEQYF	TGTGCCAGCAGGCCGACTAGCTTTCCGGGTCTGGGGTACGAGCAGTACTTC
TRBV20-1	once	-	TRBJ1-1	CSASRQGYEAFF	TGCAGTGCTAGTCGCCAGGGTTATGAAGCTTTCTTT
TRBV2	-	-	TRBJ1-4	CASKVDRQNEKLFF	TGTGCCAGCAAGGTCGACAGACAAAATGAAAAACTGTTTTTT
TRBV27	-	-	TRBJ1-6	CASRHYLTGFNSPLHF	TGTGCCAGCAGACACTACTTGACGGGGTTTAATTCACCCCTCCACTTT
TRBV3-1/TRBV3-2	-	-	TRBJ1-6	CASSQEVGSTIPAFLHF	TGTGCCAGCAGCCAAGAAGTTGGATCGACAATCCCCGCTTTCCTCCACTTT
TRBV29-1	once	-	TRBJ2-3	CSVDLSQGDTQYF	TGCAGCGTCGACTTATCTCAGGGGGATACGCAGTATTTT
TRBV6-5	-	TRBD1	TRBJ1-1	CASSYTWDRATTEAFF	TGTGCCAGCAGTTACACCTGGGACAGGGCGACCACTGAAGCTTTCTTT
TRBV3-1/TRBV3-2	few	TRBD2	TRBJ2-7	CASGLGTYEQYF	TGTGCCAGCGGACTAGGGACCTACGAGCAGTACTTC
TRBV5-1	few	-	TRBJ1-1	CASSSRTDRNTEAFF	TGCGCCAGCAGCTCCCGGACAGACCGGAACACTGAAGCTTTCTTT
TRBV14	-	TRBD2	TRBJ2-1	CASSHLYSGNYNEQFF	TGTGCCAGCAGCCATCTTTATAGCGGGAACTACAATGAGCAGTTCTTC
TRBV19	-	TRBD1	TRBJ1-2	CASSMKPGTGHYGYTF	TGTGCCAGTAGTATGAAACCCGGGACAGGGCACTATGGCTACACCTTC
TRBV20-1	-	-	TRBJ1-1	CSAVRVGEAFF	TGCAGTGCAGTGAGGGTAGGAGAAGCTTTCTTT
TRBV7-2	-	TRBD1	TRBJ1-6	CASSLVRQGNSPLHF	TGTGCCAGCAGCTTAGTTCGACAGGGGAATTCACCCCTCCACTTT
TRBV6-4	-	TRBD2	TRBJ2-2	CASRLAGDTGELFF	TGTGCCAGCAGACTAGCGGGAGACACCGGGGAGCTGTTTTTT
TRBV15	-	TRBD2	TRBJ2-1	CATSRDPSGVNEQFF	TGTGCCACCAGCAGAGACCCTAGCGGGGTCAATGAGCAGTTCTTC
TRBV11-2	-	-	TRBJ2-3	CASSLEWTDTDTQYF	TGTGCCAGCAGCTTAGAATGGACAGACACAGATACGCAGTATTTT
TRBV4-1	-	TRBD1	TRBJ2-2	CASSQQGATNTGELFF	TGCGCCAGCAGCCAACAGGGGGCGACTAACACCGGGGAGCTGTTTTTT
TRBV5-4	-	-	TRBJ1-3	CASSFNGASGNTIYF	TGTGCCAGCAGCTTTAACGGAGCCTCTGGAAACACCATATATTTT